This T cell receptor (beta chain) derives from a study of CD8+CD57+ T cells in acquired aplastic anemia. Study at large: Sorted CD4+ and CD8+ cells gave an average of roughly 3.2 ug of DNA. The study obtained 9 million to 13 million reads on average for CD4+ cells from healthy donors. Notes on the study in general: No significant patient-versus-control difference appeared in CD8+ Simpson's diversity. Found in both controls and patients were almost 30 CD8+ CDR3 sequences.

Genomic DNA, serving as template, underwent TCR beta VDJ and CDR3 profiling. MiXCR, run by TCRdb on the reads, gives a single entry per CDR3 protein. The repertoire holds some 200,000 distinct CDR3 sequences, with over 60% as singletons. The CDR3 consists of 15 residues. Germline assignment: CDR1 SGHVS and CDR2 FQNEAQ. V gave up 5 bases and J gave up 3 bases, with 17 bases separating them. This clonotype was counted only a few times. No antigen is known for it. The rearrangement joins TRBV7-8 to TRBJ2-7; possibly TRBD2 for D (6 bases). Source material: sorted CD4+, CD8+, or CD8+CD57+ T cells (not recorded which) from PBMCs. The sequence came from a human donor in good health. The DNA for the CDR3 is TGTGCCAGCAGCCCCCGGGGGAGCGGGCACTACGAGCAGTACTTC. This gives the protein CASSPRGSGHYEQYF. The full variable domain, rest sourced from reference TRBV7-8 and TRBJ2-7, is GAGVSQSPRYKVAKRGQDVALRCDPISGHVSLFWYQQALGQGPEFLTYFQNEAQLDKSGLPSDRFFAERPEGSVSTLKIQRTQQEDSAVYLCASSPRGSGHYEQYFGPGTRLTVT.